Listed below are T cell receptor beta chains from one sample, sequenced in a study of cytomegalovirus exposure and HLA in healthy donors. Only in-frame clones appear in the TCRdb table, and some are missing; sequencing was by immunoSEQ multiplex PCR. The profile covers roughly 150,000 clones, with roughly 64% appearing a single time and over 2.5% taken by the ten largest. The specimen sequenced was PBMCs. Every receptor here comes from a woman aged 25 to 39 in good health and CMV-seropositive. The CDR3 runs from the conserved cysteine through the conserved F or W. A D gene is named only where the DNA matches it firmly. Size tells how often a clone was seen (once, few, many) or the class of an expanded clone, and some rows leave it out.

j_call,clone_size,d_call,v_call,cdr3_nt,cdr3_aa
TRBJ2-7,few,TRBD1,TRBV5-6,TGTGCCAGCAGCTTGGACAGGGGCTACGAGCAGTACTTC,CASSLDRGYEQYF
TRBJ1-4,few,TRBD1,TRBV5-1,TGCGCCAGCAGCTTTGGGGATCACAGGGGTTATGAAAAACTGTTTTTT,CASSFGDHRGYEKLFF
TRBJ1-1,NA,NA,TRBV20-1,TGCAGTGCTAGAGATTGGCCTGAAGCTTTCTTT,CSARDWPEAFF
TRBJ1-1,NA,TRBD1,TRBV28,TGTGCCAGCAGTTTGGGGGAGACAGGGCCCACTGAAGCTTTCTTT,CASSLGETGPTEAFF
TRBJ2-1,NA,TRBD1,TRBV28,TGTGCCAGCAGTAAGGCAGGGGGTGGGAATGAGCAGTTCTTC,CASSKAGGGNEQFF
TRBJ1-5,NA,TRBD1,TRBV27,TGTGCCAGCAGTCTGGGACAGGGATATCAGCCCCAGCATTTT,CASSLGQGYQPQHF
TRBJ2-3,NA,NA,TRBV9,TGTGCCAGCAGCATTCTCGGAGGAGACACAGATACGCAGTATTTT,CASSILGGDTDTQYF
TRBJ2-7,few,NA,TRBV6-5,TGTGCCAGCAGGGACGGGGGCGAGCAGTACTTC,CASRDGGEQYF
TRBJ2-2,once,NA,TRBV29-1,TGCAGCGTCCTAGCGTGGACCGGGGAGCTGCTTTTT,CSVLAWTGELLF
TRBJ1-1,once,TRBD1,TRBV2,TGTGCCAGCAGTGTTTATTTGGACAGGGTTGGCACTGAAGCTTTCTTT,CASSVYLDRVGTEAFF
TRBJ2-7,NA,TRBD1,TRBV6-5,TGTGCCAGCAGTCCGGACAGGGGACGAGCCTACGAGCAGTACTTC,CASSPDRGRAYEQYF
TRBJ2-5,once,NA,TRBV2,TGTGCCAGCAGTGAACATCCTACAGGGCGCGTAGGAGAGACCCAGTACTTC,CASSEHPTGRVGETQYF
TRBJ1-5,NA,NA,TRBV2,TGTGCCAGCAGCGAACAGGGTAATAGCAATCAGCCCCAGCATTTT,CASSEQGNSNQPQHF
TRBJ2-5,few,TRBD1,TRBV2,TGTGCCACGCACGTGGGGACAGGAGGACAAGAGACCCAGTACTTC,CATHVGTGGQETQYF
TRBJ1-1,few,TRBD1,TRBV7-8,TGTGCCAGCAGCTCGGGACAGGGGACGAACACTGAAGCTTTCTTT,CASSSGQGTNTEAFF
TRBJ2-5,NA,NA,TRBV7-9,TGTGCCAGCAGCCCCACATCCACAGGCGTGGAGACCCAGTACTTC,CASSPTSTGVETQYF
TRBJ1-2,NA,NA,TRBV7-8,TGTGCCAGCAGCTCCTCCAGGGGTCCGGCCTATGGCTACACCTTC,CASSSSRGPAYGYTF
TRBJ1-6,NA,NA,TRBV18,TGTGCCAGCTCACCGAGCATGGGTCGACTCGATGGTTCACCCCTCCACTTT,CASSPSMGRLDGSPLHF
TRBJ2-7,once,TRBD1,TRBV7-8,TGTGCCAGCAGCCGGTTACAGGGGTTTTCCTCCTACGAGCAGTACTTC,CASSRLQGFSSYEQYF
TRBJ1-2,NA,NA,TRBV13,TGTGCCAGCAGCTTAGAACAGGGAAGTTATGGCTACACCTTC,CASSLEQGSYGYTF
TRBJ2-1,NA,TRBD2,TRBV10-1,TGCGCCAGCAGTGAGTGGCTAGCGGGGGGGAAATCCTACAATGAGCAGTTCTTC,CASSEWLAGGKSYNEQFF
TRBJ1-2,NA,TRBD1,TRBV6-5,TGTGCCAGCACCGGGACAGACTACCTAGGCTACACCTTC,CASTGTDYLGYTF
TRBJ2-3,once,NA,TRBV19,TGTGCCAGTAGTATCAGGGTATTGGCCTTGGATACGCAGTATTTT,CASSIRVLALDTQYF
TRBJ2-1,NA,TRBD1,TRBV6-5,TGTGCCAGCAGGGGGACAGGGCCCTACAATGAGCAGTTCTTC,CASRGTGPYNEQFF
TRBJ2-2,NA,TRBD2,TRBV7-3,TGTGCCAGCAGCCTGTTGGCGGGGGGGCCCTGGGAGCTGTTTTTT,CASSLLAGGPWELFF
TRBJ2-3,NA,TRBD2,TRBV7-3,TGTGCCAGCAGCTCTAGCGGGGGGAGCACAGATACGCAGTATTTT,CASSSSGGSTDTQYF
TRBJ1-3,NA,NA,TRBV28,TGTGCCAGCAGTTTAGGTCTACAGAGAGGAAACACCATATATTTT,CASSLGLQRGNTIYF
TRBJ2-3,NA,NA,TRBV23-1,TGCGCCAGCAGTATGCTAGCAACGGCCACAGATACGCAGTATTTT,CASSMLATATDTQYF